What follows are 31 T cell receptor beta chains derived from one specimen sequenced in a study of OX40 agonist ivuxolimab in advanced cancers. The data were produced by immunoSEQ multiplex PCR, yet TCRdb's version contains in-frame clones alone and is incomplete. The repertoire consists of roughly 80,000 clones, with 90% occurring once and the leading ten covering more than 1.5%. The specimen was CD4+ or CD8+ T cells sorted from blood, collected in a trial of the OX40 agonist ivuxolimab. The receptors here all came from an adult with an advanced solid tumor such as melanoma, head and neck, liver or kidney cancer.

V is TRBV28 and J is TRBJ2-7, with D perhaps assigned TRBD1 or TRBD2 (5 bases each). The CDR3 is 16 amino acids. Trimming removed 4 bases at V and 1 base at J, with 17 bases between. CDR1 is MDHEN, CDR2 SYDVKM, per germline. The CDR3 DNA follows: TGTGCCAGCAGTTGGGCCCCGGGACCTACATCCTACGAGCAGTACTTC. Translation: CASSWAPGPTSYEQYF.

This sequence joins TRBV18 and TRBJ2-2; no clear D gene. Trimming left V 1 base short and J 0 bases short, with 9 bases between. The CDR3 is 16 amino acids. The germline V gene has CDR1 KGHSH and CDR2 LQKENI. CDR3 DNA: TGTGCCAGCTCACCACGCAGCAGTCCGAACACCGGGGAGCTGTTTTTT. Protein product: CASSPRSSPNTGELFF. The entire variable domain, with the rest obtained from reference TRBV18 and TRBJ2-2, is as follows: NAGVMQNPRHLVRRRGQEARLRCSPMKGHSHVYWYRQLPEEGLKFMVYLQKENIIDESGMPKERFSAEFPKEGPSILRIQQVVRGDSAAYFCASSPRSSPNTGELFFGEGSRLTVL.

Concerning this clone itself: Additional DNA sequences in this sample encode the identical CDR3. This chain links TRBV19 with TRBJ2-3; 8 nucleotides match TRBD2. The CDR3 loop spans 13 amino acids. Germline V gene data show CDR1 as LNHDA and CDR2 as SQIVND (reference sequence). V shed 6 bases, J shed 1 base, and the junction held 0 bases outside the gene matches. The CDR3 region is CASRLAGTDTQYF. In DNA, the CDR3 is TGTGCCAGTAGACTAGCGGGCACAGATACGCAGTATTTT.

Comment on this clone: The junction departs from germline at one end; a sequencing error may be responsible. CDR3 bases: TGTGCTAGCAGCCCCGGGGGAGGCTACGAGCAGTACTTC. Its translation: CASSPGGGYEQYF. The rearrangement links TRBV7-7 to TRBJ2-7; D may be TRBD2 (6 bases). Per germline, CDR1 SSHAT and CDR2 FNYEAQ (reference sequence). The CDR3 length is 13 residues.

CDR3 sequence reads: CASGLVWGEQFF. CDR3 DNA: TGTGCTAGTGGTTTGGTCTGGGGCGAGCAGTTCTTC. The chain has TRBV12-5 and TRBJ2-1, with D possibly TRBD1 on 5 matching bases. Trimming removed 0 bases at V and 10 bases at J, with 7 bases between. CDR1 and CDR2 from the germline V gene are LGHNT and FRNRAP. This CDR3 region has 12 residues.

The V and J genes are TRBV5-6 and TRBJ1-2; TRBD1 agrees at 7 bases. Germline V gene lookup returns CDR1 SGHDT and CDR2 YYEEEE. V dropped 0 bases and J dropped 6; count of bases not matched to a gene: 5. The CDR3 has 14 residues. CDR3 loop: CASSLVQGTHGYTF. Here the CDR3 DNA reads TGTGCCAGCAGCTTGGTACAGGGGACGCATGGCTACACCTTC.

The chain is built from TRBV2 and TRBJ1-5, with 9 nucleotides matching TRBD1. This CDR3 has 15 residues. Trimming cost V 1 base and J 2 bases; bases outside gene matches: 0. The germline V gene has CDR1 SNHLY and CDR2 FYNNEI. The CDR3 DNA sequence: TGTGCCAGCAGTGAAGGGACAGGGGGCAATCAGCCCCAGCATTTT. It translates to CASSEGTGGNQPQHF.

V is TRBV6-5 and J is TRBJ1-5, with 7 positions matching TRBD1. Trimming at V came to 8 bases and at J to 2 bases, leaving 6 bases not matched to a gene. The CDR3 consists of 14 residues. Germline V gene lookup returns CDR1 MNHEY and CDR2 SVGAGI. CDR3 bases: TGTGCCAGCCAAGGGACAGCCCGCAATCAGCCCCAGCATTTT. It yields the protein CASQGTARNQPQHF.

This clone was found once. The chain couples TRBV6-6 to TRBJ1-1; a possible D gene is TRBD1 (5 bases). The V end lost 4 bases, the J end lost 3 bases, and 12 bases lay between the germline ends. CDR3 length equals 14 residues. CDR1 MNHNY and CDR2 SVGAGI come from the germline V gene (reference sequence). The CDR3 spells CASSSGGWYTEAFF. CDR3 bases: TGTGCCAGCAGTTCCGGGGGGTGGTACACTGAAGCTTTCTTT.

Written as DNA, the CDR3 is TGTGCCACCAGCAGAGATCCCCAGCGGGGGGGCACAGATACGCAGTATTTT. It encodes CATSRDPQRGGTDTQYF. The J gene is TRBJ2-3, the V gene TRBV15, with TRBD2 matching over 9 bases. The CDR3 is made up of 17 amino acids. The J segment lost 1 base and the V segment lost 0 bases, leaving 5 bases of the junction unmatched. Per the germline V gene, CDR1 is LNHNV and CDR2 is YYDKDF (reference sequence).

The rearrangement links TRBV19 to TRBJ2-3; D possibly corresponds to TRBD2 (6 bases). This CDR3 contains 14 residues. V was trimmed by 4 bases and J by 4 bases, leaving 12 bases between them. In germline, CDR1 is LNHDA, CDR2 SQIVND (reference sequence). The CDR3 DNA sequence: TGTGCCAGTAGTACGGAGACTAGATCAGATACGCAGTATTTT. This translates into CASSTETRSDTQYF.

This chain uses TRBV5-4 with TRBJ1-4, with TRBD1 as a possible D gene (5 bases). The CDR3 is 15 amino acids. In germline, CDR1 is SGHNT, CDR2 YYREEE (reference sequence). The V end lost 5 bases, the J end lost 2 bases, and 13 bases lay between the germline ends. The CDR3 coding sequence is TGTGCCAGCAGTGACCTACGGGGGACTAATGAAAAACTGTTTTTT. This translates into CASSDLRGTNEKLFF.

The chain is built from TRBV10-3 and TRBJ2-1; 14 bases fit TRBD2. The V segment lost 3 bases and the J segment 6 bases; nucleotides outside the gene matches: 7. The CDR3 runs 17 residues. Germline loops: CDR1 ENHRY, CDR2 SYGVKD. The CDR3 spells CAISDPLTSGRANEQFF. The CDR3 DNA reads TGTGCCATCAGTGACCCTTTGACTAGCGGGAGGGCCAATGAGCAGTTCTTC.

The CDR3: CASSLRGGNNEQFF. CDR3 coding DNA: TGCGCCAGCAGCTTGCGGGGGGGAAACAATGAGCAGTTCTTC. The V and J genes are TRBV5-1 and TRBJ2-1; 8 bases are a match to TRBD2. The CDR3 loop spans 14 amino acids. Per the germline V gene, CDR1 is SGHRS and CDR2 is YFSETQ. V was clipped by 1 base and J by 5 bases; unmatched bases: 2.

V gene TRBV9 combines with J gene TRBJ2-7, with D unresolved. Per the germline V gene, CDR1 is SGDLS and CDR2 is YYNGEE. The V end was cut by 3 bases, the J end by 5 bases, with 12 bases between. CDR3 length: 13 amino acids. The CDR3 loop reads CASSGRLGNEQYF. The DNA of the CDR3 is TGTGCCAGCAGCGGTCGCTTGGGCAACGAGCAGTACTTC.

V usage is TRBV19 and J usage is TRBJ2-4; 9 bases fit TRBD1. This CDR3 comprises 13 residues. Trimming at V came to 1 base and at J to 13 bases, leaving 5 bases not matched to a gene. Germline CDR1 is LNHDA and CDR2 is SQIVND (reference sequence). The CDR3 loop reads CASSIARDREQYF. CDR3 DNA: TGTGCCAGTAGTATAGCGAGGGACAGGGAACAGTACTTC.

This rearrangement joins TRBV19 to TRBJ1-3, with D perhaps matching TRBD1 (6 bases). CDR3 length: 15 residues. Trimming cost V 5 bases and J 2 bases, with 13 bases left between them. Germline V gene lookup returns CDR1 LNHDA and CDR2 SQIVND (reference sequence). DNA of the CDR3: TGTGCCAGTAGTGACCATAACAGGGCTGGAAACACCATATATTTT. It encodes CASSDHNRAGNTIYF.

The chain carries TRBV7-6 and TRBJ2-4; D is unresolved. The V gene's germline CDR1 is SGHVS and CDR2 FNYEAQ. Between the trimmed V and J ends, which lost 5 bases and 5 bases, there was a span of 4 bases. The CDR3 has 11 amino acids. Written as DNA, the CDR3 is TGTGCCAGCAGCGCGCAAAACATTCAGTACTTC. Its protein product is CASSAQNIQYF.

J is TRBJ2-7 and V is TRBV18, with D perhaps matching TRBD1 (6 bases). The CDR3 runs 15 residues. The V gene lost 2 bases and the J gene lost 5 bases, with 16 bases spanning the gap. From germline, CDR1 is KGHSH and CDR2 LQKENI. The CDR3 DNA is TGTGCCAGCTCACCAAACAGGGAAAGTTCCCACGAGCAGTACTTC. Translation: CASSPNRESSHEQYF.

This sequence joins TRBV11-3 and TRBJ2-3, with a possible D match to TRBD1 (6 bases). V gave up 4 bases and J gave up 4 bases, with 12 bases separating them. This CDR3 is 14 amino acids long. Germline V gene sequence: CDR1 SGHNT, CDR2 YENEEA. As DNA, the CDR3 is TGTGCCAGCAGCTCCTACAGGGTACCAGATACGCAGTATTTT. This sequence encodes CASSSYRVPDTQYF.

This clone has a single count. The V and J genes are TRBV28 and TRBJ2-2; 11 nucleotides line up with TRBD1. Trimming removed 4 bases from V and 4 bases from J; junction bases left unmatched: 5. This CDR3 is 16 amino acids long. The V gene's germline CDR1 is MDHEN and CDR2 SYDVKM. The DNA of the CDR3 is TGTGCCAGCAGTTCCGCCGGGACAGGGGGCACCGGGGAGCTGTTTTTT. It is translated as CASSSAGTGGTGELFF.

V usage is TRBV2 and J usage is TRBJ2-2; possible D gene TRBD2, 7 bases. Per the germline V gene, CDR1 is SNHLY and CDR2 is FYNNEI. This CDR3 has 12 amino acids. V lost 6 bases, J lost 9 bases, and 11 bases lay in between. The CDR3 loop reads CASRGGGRELFF. The CDR3 DNA sequence: TGTGCCAGCAGAGGGGGAGGGAGGGAGCTGTTTTTT.

This clone was recorded once. This sequence joins TRBV7-8 and TRBJ2-3, with TRBD2 as a possible D gene (5 bases). The ends were cut back, 1 base at V and 6 bases at J, with 11 bases in the middle. CDR3 length equals 14 residues. Per germline, CDR1 SGHVS and CDR2 FQNEAQ. In nucleotides, the CDR3 is TGTGCCAGCAGCTTAGGAACCCCGGGGGATACGCAGTATTTT. It encodes CASSLGTPGDTQYF.

CDR3 coding DNA: TGCGCCAGCAGCCAAGCCAACGTAGGGCCCCAGCATTTT. Translating gives CASSQANVGPQHF. The rearrangement uses TRBV4-1 and TRBJ1-5; D is ambiguous. The CDR3 totals 13 residues. The V gene's germline CDR1 is MGHRA and CDR2 YSYEKL. Trimming removed 1 base from V and 9 bases from J, with 10 bases in between.

The chain joins TRBV7-8 to TRBJ1-2; D remains ambiguous. V dropped 4 bases and J dropped 2 bases, with 8 bases sitting between them. The CDR3 has 13 amino acids. Per the germline V gene, CDR1 is SGHVS and CDR2 is FQNEAQ. The CDR3 coding sequence is TGTGCCAGCAGCTACCGACGGAACTATGGCTACACCTTC. The encoded protein is CASSYRRNYGYTF.

This sequence joins TRBV7-7 and TRBJ2-1; TRBD2 agrees at 12 bases. Germline V gene sequence: CDR1 SSHAT, CDR2 FNYEAQ (reference sequence). The trim removed 5 bases at V and 3 bases at J, leaving 2 bases unmatched. The CDR3 is made up of 15 amino acids. CDR3 region: CASSPGLAGYNEQFF. The CDR3 DNA sequence: TGTGCCAGCAGCCCGGGACTAGCGGGCTACAATGAGCAGTTCTTC.

V and J are TRBV6-5 and TRBJ1-5, with TRBD1 as a possible D gene (6 bases). V lost 5 bases and J lost 0, with 8 bases in between. The germline V gene has CDR1 MNHEY and CDR2 SVGAGI. The CDR3 loop spans 14 amino acids. The CDR3 is CASSRGDSNQPQHF. CDR3 coding DNA: TGTGCCAGCAGTAGGGGGGATAGCAATCAGCCCCAGCATTTT.

This clone counts as large. The chain has TRBV4-2 and TRBJ1-4; D is ambiguous. From germline, CDR1 is LGHNA and CDR2 YNFKEQ. V was clipped by 4 bases and J by 8 bases, with 8 bases between them. This CDR3 region has 12 residues. CDR3 region: CASSLVGEKLFF. As DNA, the CDR3 is TGTGCCAGCAGCCTTGTAGGGGAAAAACTGTTTTTT.

The chain has TRBV4-2 and TRBJ2-5; 10 positions agree with TRBD2. The ends lost 1 base at V and 3 bases at J; junction bases unmatched: 5. Germline CDR1 and CDR2: LGHNA and YNFKEQ. This CDR3 has 16 residues. DNA of the CDR3: TGTGCCAGCAGCCAAGCTAGCGGGAGTGGGGAAGAGACCCAGTACTTC. Its protein product is CASSQASGSGEETQYF.

The chain recombines TRBV6-5 with TRBJ2-7, with 10 bases that match TRBD1. The CDR3 is 13 residues long. Germline V gene lookup returns CDR1 MNHEY and CDR2 SVGAGI. V dropped 6 bases and J dropped 5; count of bases not matched to a gene: 4. The chain's CDR3 is CASRRQGADEQYF. The CDR3, as DNA: TGTGCCAGCAGAAGACAGGGGGCGGACGAGCAGTACTTC.

This sequence joins TRBV6-5 and TRBJ1-1; 9 bases line up with TRBD1. J gave up 3 bases and V 5 bases, and 4 bases lay outside the gene matches. This CDR3 is built from 14 residues. Germline CDR1 MNHEY, CDR2 SVGAGI. The CDR3 region has the DNA TGTGCCAGCAGTAGGGGGACAGGGCACACTGAAGCTTTCTTT. It encodes CASSRGTGHTEAFF.